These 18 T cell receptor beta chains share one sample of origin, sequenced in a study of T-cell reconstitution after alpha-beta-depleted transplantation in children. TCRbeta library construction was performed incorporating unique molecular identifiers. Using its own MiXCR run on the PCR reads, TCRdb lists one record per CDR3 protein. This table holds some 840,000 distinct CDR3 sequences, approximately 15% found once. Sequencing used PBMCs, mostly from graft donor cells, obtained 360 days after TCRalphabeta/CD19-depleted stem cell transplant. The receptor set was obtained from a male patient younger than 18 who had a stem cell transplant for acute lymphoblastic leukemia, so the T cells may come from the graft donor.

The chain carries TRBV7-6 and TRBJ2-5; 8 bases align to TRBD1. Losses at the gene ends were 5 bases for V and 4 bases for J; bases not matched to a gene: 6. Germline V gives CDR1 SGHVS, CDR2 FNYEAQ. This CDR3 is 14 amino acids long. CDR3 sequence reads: CASSAGQGGETQYF. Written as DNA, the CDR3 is TGTGCCAGCAGCGCCGGACAGGGAGGAGAGACCCAGTACTTC.

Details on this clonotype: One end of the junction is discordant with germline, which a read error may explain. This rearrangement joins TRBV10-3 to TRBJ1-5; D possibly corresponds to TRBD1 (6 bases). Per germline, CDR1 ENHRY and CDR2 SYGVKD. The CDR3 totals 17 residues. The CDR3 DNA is TGTGCCATCAGCCTTCGTCCCGGGACATTGCGCAATCAGCTCCAGCATTTT. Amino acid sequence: CAISLRPGTLRNQLQHF.

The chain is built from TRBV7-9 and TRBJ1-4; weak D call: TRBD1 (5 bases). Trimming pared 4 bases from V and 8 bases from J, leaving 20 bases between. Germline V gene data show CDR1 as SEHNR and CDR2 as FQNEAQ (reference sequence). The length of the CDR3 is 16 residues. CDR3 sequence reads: CASSSSGRYLREKLFF. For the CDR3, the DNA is TGTGCCAGCAGCTCCTCGGGACGGTACCTTAGAGAAAAACTGTTTTTT.

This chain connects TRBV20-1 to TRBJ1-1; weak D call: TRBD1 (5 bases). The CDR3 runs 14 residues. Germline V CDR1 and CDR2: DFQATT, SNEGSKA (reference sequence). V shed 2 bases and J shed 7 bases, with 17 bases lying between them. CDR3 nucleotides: TGCAGTGCTAGATTTGGGTTTGGGACGGATGAAGCTTTCTTT. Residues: CSARFGFGTDEAFF.

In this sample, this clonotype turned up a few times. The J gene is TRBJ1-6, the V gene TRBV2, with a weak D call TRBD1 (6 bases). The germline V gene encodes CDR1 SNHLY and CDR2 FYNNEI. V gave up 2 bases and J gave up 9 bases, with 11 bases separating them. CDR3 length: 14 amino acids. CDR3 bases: TGTGCCAGCAGTGAAACGGGGACAATTTCACCCCTCCACTTT. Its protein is CASSETGTISPLHF.

The CDR3 sequence: CASKFGWETQYF. CDR3 DNA: TGTGCCAGCAAATTCGGGTGGGAGACCCAGTACTTC. The chain carries TRBV2 and TRBJ2-5; D is uncertain. In germline, CDR1 is SNHLY, CDR2 FYNNEI. The CDR3 loop spans 12 amino acids. V lost 7 bases to trimming and J lost 5 bases, with 11 bases between them.

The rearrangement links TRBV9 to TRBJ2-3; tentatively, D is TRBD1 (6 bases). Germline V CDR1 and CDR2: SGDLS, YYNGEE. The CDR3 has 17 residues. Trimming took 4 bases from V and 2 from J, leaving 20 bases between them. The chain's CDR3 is CASSPPHAGVNTDTQYF. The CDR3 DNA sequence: TGTGCCAGCAGCCCCCCACATGCAGGGGTGAACACAGATACGCAGTATTTT.

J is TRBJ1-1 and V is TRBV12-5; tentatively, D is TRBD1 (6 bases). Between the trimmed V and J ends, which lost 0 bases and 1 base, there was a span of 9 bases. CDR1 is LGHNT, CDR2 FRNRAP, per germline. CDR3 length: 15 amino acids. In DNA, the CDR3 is TGTGCTAGTGGTTTGGTACTGGGGGCGAACACTGAAGCTTTCTTT. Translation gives CASGLVLGANTEAFF.

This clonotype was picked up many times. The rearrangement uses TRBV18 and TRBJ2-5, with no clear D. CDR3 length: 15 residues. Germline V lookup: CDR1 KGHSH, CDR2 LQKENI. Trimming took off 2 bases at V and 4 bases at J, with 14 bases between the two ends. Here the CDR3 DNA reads TGTGCCAGCTCACCAGGGAACGGCGGCCCAGAGACCCAGTACTTC. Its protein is CASSPGNGGPETQYF. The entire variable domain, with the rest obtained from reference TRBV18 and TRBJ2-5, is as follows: NAGVMQNPRHLVRRRGQEARLRCSPMKGHSHVYWYRQLPEEGLKFMVYLQKENIIDESGMPKERFSAEFPKEGPSILRIQQVVRGDSAAYFCASSPGNGGPETQYFGPGTRLLVL.

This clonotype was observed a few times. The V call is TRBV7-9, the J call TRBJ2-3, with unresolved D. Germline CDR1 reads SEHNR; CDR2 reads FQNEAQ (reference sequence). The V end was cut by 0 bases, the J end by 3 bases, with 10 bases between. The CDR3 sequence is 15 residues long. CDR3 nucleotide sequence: TGTGCCAGCAGCTTAGCATTGGCAGAGACAGATACGCAGTATTTT. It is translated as CASSLALAETDTQYF.

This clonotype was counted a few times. In DNA form, the CDR3 reads TGTGCCAGCAGCCAAGGGGCTAGCGGGAACACCGGGGAGCTGTTTTTT. This translates into CASSQGASGNTGELFF. V gene TRBV7-9 combines with J gene TRBJ2-2; 7 bases align to TRBD2. J gave up 1 base and V 5 bases, and 7 bases lay outside the gene matches. The V gene's germline CDR1 is SEHNR and CDR2 FQNEAQ (reference sequence). This CDR3 is 16 amino acids long.

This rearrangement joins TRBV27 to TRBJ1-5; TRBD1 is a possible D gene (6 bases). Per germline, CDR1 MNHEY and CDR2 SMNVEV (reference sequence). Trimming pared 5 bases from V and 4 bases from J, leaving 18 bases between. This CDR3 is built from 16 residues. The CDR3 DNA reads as TGTGCCAGCAGTCCCTCTACAGGGAGGGGAAATCAGCCCCAGCATTTT. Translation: CASSPSTGRGNQPQHF.

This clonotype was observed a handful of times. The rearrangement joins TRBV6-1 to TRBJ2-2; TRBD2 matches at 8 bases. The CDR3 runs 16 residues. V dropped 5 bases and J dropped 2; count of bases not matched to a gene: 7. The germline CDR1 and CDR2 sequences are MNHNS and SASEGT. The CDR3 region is CASSMTGTRNTGELFF. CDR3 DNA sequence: TGTGCCAGCAGTATGACCGGGACTAGAAACACCGGGGAGCTGTTTTTT.

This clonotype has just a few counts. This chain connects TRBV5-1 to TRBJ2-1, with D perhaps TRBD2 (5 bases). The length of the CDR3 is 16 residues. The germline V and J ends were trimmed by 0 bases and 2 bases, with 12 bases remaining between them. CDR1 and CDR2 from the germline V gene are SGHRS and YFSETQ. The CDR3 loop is CASSLGLAPTYNEQFF. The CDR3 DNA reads TGCGCCAGCAGCTTGGGGCTAGCACCGACCTACAATGAGCAGTTCTTC.

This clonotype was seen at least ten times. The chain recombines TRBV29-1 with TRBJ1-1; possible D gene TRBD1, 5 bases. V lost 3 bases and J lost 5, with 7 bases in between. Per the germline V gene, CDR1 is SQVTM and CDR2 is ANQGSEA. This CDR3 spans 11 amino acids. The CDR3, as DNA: TGCAGCGTTGACAGGGTAACTGAAGCTTTCTTT. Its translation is CSVDRVTEAFF.

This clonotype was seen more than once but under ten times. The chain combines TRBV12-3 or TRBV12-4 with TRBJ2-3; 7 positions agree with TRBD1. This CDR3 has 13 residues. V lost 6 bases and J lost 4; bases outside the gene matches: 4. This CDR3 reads CASRRQGSDTQYF. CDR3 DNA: TGTGCCAGCAGGAGACAGGGATCAGATACGCAGTATTTT.

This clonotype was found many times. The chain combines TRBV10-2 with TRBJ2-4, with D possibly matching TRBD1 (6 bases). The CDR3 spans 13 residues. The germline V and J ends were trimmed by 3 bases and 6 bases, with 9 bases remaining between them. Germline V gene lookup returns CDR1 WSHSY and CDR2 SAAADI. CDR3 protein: CASSDQGRNIQYF. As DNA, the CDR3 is TGCGCCAGCAGTGACCAGGGGAGAAACATTCAGTACTTC.

The CDR3 spells CASSSWTSWYDTGELFF. CDR3 DNA sequence: TGTGCCAGCAGTTCCTGGACTAGCTGGTACGACACCGGGGAGCTGTTTTTT. V and J are TRBV6-5 and TRBJ2-2, with 8 bases matching TRBD2. Germline CDR1 reads MNHEY; CDR2 reads SVGAGI. The J segment lost 3 bases and the V segment lost 4 bases, leaving 10 bases of the junction unmatched. This CDR3 region has 17 residues.